A single sample is the source of the 24 T cell receptor beta chains below, sequenced in a study of vaccination and CD4 T cells after COVID-19. The assay that was used to sequence DNA from cultured CD4+ T cells was the Oncomine TCR Beta short-read assay. TCRdb re-called the PCR reads through MiXCR, storing one row per CDR3 protein. The sample lists more than 15,000 distinct CDR3 sequences, roughly half occurring once. The sample's treatment: approximately 11-day PBMC culture with coronavirus spike peptide pools or control peptides (ViraFEST assay). Which antigens these TCRs recognize remains unknown. The sequencing input was CD4+ T cells from blood, cultured in vitro. All receptors come from a human donor who had recovered from COVID-19.

CDR3 amino acids: CASSIGPGMNTEAFF. In DNA form, the CDR3 reads TGTGCCAGTAGTATAGGGCCGGGTATGAACACTGAAGCTTTCTTT. The chain uses TRBV19 and TRBJ1-1; D uncertain. In germline, CDR1 is LNHDA, CDR2 SQIVND (reference sequence). The CDR3 is made up of 15 amino acids. V lost 1 base and J 0 bases, leaving 9 bases between the germline ends.

V gene TRBV9 combines with J gene TRBJ1-2; D is uncertain. CDR1 SGDLS and CDR2 YYNGEE come from the germline V gene. This CDR3 has 9 amino acids. The germline V and J ends were trimmed by 3 bases and 10 bases, with 4 bases remaining between them. CDR3 DNA sequence: TGTGCCAGCAGCGCCACCTACACCTTC. Amino acids: CASSATYTF.

The rearrangement links TRBV10-3 to TRBJ2-7; TRBD1 is a possible D gene (6 bases). The CDR3 is 14 amino acids. The ends were cut back, 4 bases at V and 6 bases at J, with 16 bases in the middle. The V gene's germline CDR1 is ENHRY and CDR2 SYGVKD. In DNA, the CDR3 is TGTGCCATCAGTGGGGGACATCCCTCGGGCGAGCAGTACTTC. This gives the protein CAISGGHPSGEQYF.

This rearrangement joins TRBV25-1 to TRBJ1-6; maybe TRBD1 (6 bases). V was shortened by 3 bases and J by 7 bases, with 10 bases between the two germline ends. The CDR3 has 14 amino acids. Germline assignment: CDR1 MGHDK and CDR2 SYGVNS. Here the CDR3 DNA reads TGTGCCAGCAGTGAGGGGCAGGGGAATTCACCCCTCCACTTT. Protein sequence: CASSEGQGNSPLHF.

V gene TRBV10-3 combines with J gene TRBJ2-7, with D possibly being TRBD1 (6 bases). Germline assignment: CDR1 ENHRY and CDR2 SYGVKD. The CDR3 is 13 amino acids. The ends were cut back, 5 bases at V and 7 bases at J, with 15 bases in the middle. CDR3: CAISTRDMPEQYF. The CDR3 bases are TGTGCCATCAGTACTCGGGACATGCCAGAGCAGTACTTC.

The chain uses TRBV21-1 and TRBJ2-7. TRBV21-1 is classified as a pseudogene. The length of the CDR3 is 12 residues. The CDR3 region has the DNA TGTGCCAGCAGCACCGGAATCTACGAGCAGTACTTC. This sequence encodes CASSTGIYEQYF.

The chain couples TRBV18 to TRBJ2-3; D tentatively fits TRBD1 or TRBD2 (5 bases each). The germline V and J ends were trimmed by 2 bases and 5 bases, with 17 bases remaining between them. Germline V gives CDR1 KGHSH, CDR2 LQKENI. The CDR3 is 16 amino acids. In DNA, the CDR3 is TGTGCCAGCTCACCAGTCGCCGGGGCCCAGGGAGATACGCAGTATTTT. Its translation: CASSPVAGAQGDTQYF.

This clonotype was found once. This chain links TRBV24-1 with TRBJ2-2, with D perhaps being TRBD1 or TRBD2 (5 bases each). This CDR3 is built from 15 residues. Germline loops: CDR1 KGHDR, CDR2 SFDVKD. V was pared by 5 bases and J by 4 bases, with 13 bases between. DNA for the CDR3: TGTGCCACCAGTGGAGGGTTGGGGCTCACCGGGGAGCTGTTTTTT. It codes for CATSGGLGLTGELFF.

V usage is TRBV12-3 or TRBV12-4 and J usage is TRBJ2-7; no firm D call. The V and J ends lost 2 bases and 2 bases respectively, with 10 bases between them. This CDR3 comprises 14 residues. CDR3 DNA sequence: TGTGCCAGCAGTTTATGGCAGAAAACCTACGAGCAGTACTTC. As protein: CASSLWQKTYEQYF.

This clonotype was seen a handful of times. This chain connects TRBV5-6 to TRBJ1-6; D is uncertain. Per germline, CDR1 SGHDT and CDR2 YYEEEE. Trimming removed 0 bases at V and 2 bases at J, with 12 bases between. This CDR3 has 17 residues. In DNA form, the CDR3 reads TGTGCCAGCAGCTTGGGTAGAAGTGGCGCCTATAATTCACCCCTCCACTTT. It specifies CASSLGRSGAYNSPLHF.

This rearrangement joins TRBV20-1 to TRBJ1-6; D is unclear. The germline CDR1 and CDR2 sequences are DFQATT and SNEGSKA (reference sequence). The CDR3 extends over 13 amino acids. The V gene lost 3 bases and the J gene lost 6 bases, with 9 bases spanning the gap. The CDR3 is CSARNPVNSPLHF. The CDR3 coding sequence is TGCAGTGCTAGGAATCCGGTTAATTCACCCCTCCACTTT.

The CDR3 DNA follows: TGTGCCAGCAGCCCTGGGACCGGCGGCCTTCATGGCTACACCTTC. It codes for CASSPGTGGLHGYTF. The chain has TRBV28 and TRBJ1-2; D may be TRBD1 (5 bases). CDR3 length: 15 amino acids. The V end lost 6 bases, the J end lost 6 bases, and 20 bases lay between the germline ends. From germline, CDR1 is MDHEN and CDR2 SYDVKM.

The chain recombines TRBV9 with TRBJ1-5; D uncertain. This CDR3 contains 14 residues. Germline values: CDR1 SGDLS, CDR2 YYNGEE. V was trimmed by 3 bases and J by 0 bases, leaving 7 bases between them. In DNA form, the CDR3 reads TGTGCCAGCAGCGCGCAGGCTAGCAATCAGCCCCAGCATTTT. Amino acids: CASSAQASNQPQHF.

A few counts support this clonotype. This chain uses TRBV2 with TRBJ2-5; unclear D gene. Germline assignment: CDR1 SNHLY and CDR2 FYNNEI. This CDR3 region has 14 residues. V gave up 6 bases and J gave up 5 bases, with 16 bases separating them. In DNA form, the CDR3 reads TGTGCCAGCAGCCCGCACATGGGTTGGGAGACCCAGTACTTC. This encodes CASSPHMGWETQYF.

In its sample, this clonotype was seen once. The DNA of the CDR3 is TGTGCCAGCAGTTTAGACCGGGACAGGGGGCGGCTGGAGACCCAGTACTTC. It translates to CASSLDRDRGRLETQYF. The rearrangement links TRBV12-3 or TRBV12-4 to TRBJ2-5; TRBD1 matches at 12 bases. V dropped 1 base and J dropped 5; count of bases not matched to a gene: 8. CDR3 size: 17 residues.

This clonotype counts as medium-sized. The chain joins TRBV27 to TRBJ1-6; D call uncertain. Germline V gene sequence: CDR1 MNHEY, CDR2 SMNVEV (reference sequence). Between the trimmed V and J ends, which lost 6 bases and 8 bases, there was a span of 20 bases. The CDR3 extends over 16 amino acids. CDR3 sequence reads: CASRTIRNIAYSPLHF. DNA of the CDR3: TGTGCCAGCAGAACCATTCGTAACATAGCGTATTCACCCCTCCACTTT.

The chain joins TRBV6-1 to TRBJ1-5; D unclear. CDR1 is MNHNS, CDR2 SASEGT, per germline. CDR3 length equals 14 residues. Deletions cut 5 bases from V and 0 bases from J, with 8 bases between. CDR3: CASSPSTSNQPQHF. The CDR3 DNA is TGTGCCAGCAGTCCCAGCACTAGCAATCAGCCCCAGCATTTT.

This clonotype occurred once. The chain combines TRBV7-2 with TRBJ2-1; the D is unclear. This CDR3 is 14 amino acids long. Germline loops: CDR1 SGHTA, CDR2 FQGNSA. The ends were cut back, 6 bases at V and 1 base at J, with 10 bases in the middle. CDR3 nucleotide sequence: TGTGCCAGCAGAACTGGGGAATCCTACAATGAGCAGTTCTTC. It specifies CASRTGESYNEQFF.

To note about this clonotype: The junction differs from germline at one of its ends, possibly a read error. This chain links TRBV6-1 with TRBJ2-3; D may be TRBD1 (5 bases). The CDR3 runs 13 residues. CDR1 is MNHNS and CDR2 is SASEGT in the germline V gene. The CDR3 nucleotides are TGTGCCAGCGGGTCGGCAGTAACAGGTACGCAGTATTTT. Amino acid sequence: CASGSAVTGTQYF.

CDR3 loop: CASSVGPRTGRETQYF. The CDR3 DNA reads as TGTGCCAGCAGCGTAGGTCCCCGGACAGGGAGAGAGACCCAGTACTTC. The chain combines TRBV9 with TRBJ2-5, with 8 bases fitting TRBD1. Germline V lookup: CDR1 SGDLS, CDR2 YYNGEE. The CDR3 has 16 residues. J lost 4 bases, V lost 0 bases, and 8 bases had no gene match.

This clonotype occurred a few times. This rearrangement joins TRBV28 to TRBJ1-5, with D tentatively TRBD1 (5 bases). V dropped 8 bases and J dropped 4 bases, with 21 bases sitting between them. The CDR3 extends over 16 amino acids. Per the germline V gene, CDR1 is MDHEN and CDR2 is SYDVKM. The CDR3 DNA follows: TGTGCCAGCCAAAGGGATGGGGGTCACAGTAATCAGCCCCAGCATTTT. Translated: CASQRDGGHSNQPQHF.

The chain joins TRBV19 to TRBJ2-1; 7 bases agree with TRBD2. The V and J ends lost 10 bases and 5 bases, in that order; junction bases with no gene match: 11. Germline CDR1 LNHDA, CDR2 SQIVND (reference sequence). The CDR3 extends over 14 amino acids. CDR3 amino acids: CATGSASGNNEQFF. The CDR3, as DNA: TGTGCCACTGGGTCGGCTAGCGGCAACAATGAGCAGTTCTTC. The variable domain in full, completed from reference TRBV19 and TRBJ2-1, reads DGGITQSPKYLFRKEGQNVTLSCEQNLNHDAMYWYRQDPGQGLRLIYYSQIVNDFQKGDIAEGYSVSREKKESFPLTVTSAQKNPTAFYLCATGSASGNNEQFFGPGTRLTVL.

The V and J genes are TRBV7-9 and TRBJ1-1; D uncertain. CDR1 is SEHNR, CDR2 FQNEAQ, per germline (reference sequence). With 0 bases removed from V and 7 bases from J, the gap between germline ends came to 6 bases. The length of the CDR3 is 12 residues. CDR3 region: CASSLATDEAFF. The CDR3 DNA is TGTGCCAGCAGCTTAGCCACGGATGAAGCTTTCTTT. The full variable domain, its missing parts supplied by reference TRBV7-9 and TRBJ1-1, is DTGVSQNPRHKITKRGQNVTFRCDPISEHNRLYWYRQTLGQGPEFLTYFQNEAQLEKSRLLSDRFSAERPKGSFSTLEIQRTEQGDSAMYLCASSLATDEAFFGQGTRLTVV.

This chain links TRBV15 with TRBJ2-2; D remains unclear. The CDR3 extends over 13 amino acids. The V and J ends lost 1 base and 2 bases respectively, with 2 bases between them. Germline CDR1 reads LNHNV; CDR2 reads YYDKDF (reference sequence). The CDR3 spells CATSRVNTGELFF. DNA for the CDR3: TGTGCCACCAGCAGAGTAAACACCGGGGAGCTGTTTTTT.